This entry lists 10 T cell receptor beta chains sequenced from one sample in a study of CD8+CD57+ T cells in acquired aplastic anemia (dated by TCRdb to 2016 to 2019). Expansion of CD8+CD57+ cells had been shown by flow cytometry in the patients chosen for sequencing. TCRdb shows the sequencer as Illumina HiSeq 2000. Genomic DNA served as template for TCR beta VDJ combination and CDR3 sequence profiling. The raw public reads went through TCRdb reprocessing: fastp at Q25, MiXCR clone calling, in-frame beta chains kept. CDR3 protein duplicates are merged, each entry listing the most common genes and DNA. The sample records 180,000 or so distinct CDR3 sequences, 48% of which are singletons. Clones ranked in the top ten supply roughly 1.8% of the sample. The source material was sorted CD4+, CD8+, or CD8+CD57+ T cells (not recorded which) from PBMCs. These receptors all stem from a human donor with aplastic anemia.

This rearrangement joins TRBV7-8 to TRBJ2-2, with TRBD1 matching over 8 bases. Germline assignment: CDR1 SGHVS and CDR2 FQNEAQ. V shed 0 bases, J shed 2 bases, and the junction held 8 bases outside the gene matches. This CDR3 contains 18 residues. The CDR3 DNA follows: TGTGCCAGCAGCTTAGCGCGGCAGGGGGCCCGTAACACCGGGGAGCTGTTTTTT. This gives the protein CASSLARQGARNTGELFF.

The chain combines TRBV29-1 with TRBJ2-7, with TRBD1 identical over 9 bases. Germline CDR1 reads SQVTM; CDR2 reads ANQGSEA. The V gene end was trimmed by 7 bases and the J gene end by 2 bases; junction bases not matched to a gene: 9. The length of the CDR3 is 14 residues. CDR3 DNA: TGCAGCGATGGACAGGGGATAGACCCCTACGAGCAGTACTTC. This sequence encodes CSDGQGIDPYEQYF.

This clonotype occurred once. The rearrangement links TRBV6-4 to TRBJ2-6; D ambiguous. The CDR3 contains 16 residues. CDR1 MRHNA and CDR2 SNTAGT come from the germline V gene. V dropped 0 bases and J dropped 4 bases, with 10 bases sitting between them. The CDR3 region is CASSDSFGSGANVLTF. DNA for the CDR3: TGTGCCAGCAGTGACTCGTTTGGGTCCGGGGCCAACGTCCTGACTTTC.

The chain links TRBV10-3 to TRBJ2-7; D is perhaps TRBD1 (6 bases). This CDR3 comprises 16 residues. The V gene's germline CDR1 is ENHRY and CDR2 SYGVKD. V lost 6 bases and J 0 bases, leaving 18 bases between the germline ends. The CDR3 region is CAISTWGQGHSYEQYF. In nucleotides, the CDR3 is TGTGCCATCAGCACATGGGGGCAGGGCCACTCCTACGAGCAGTACTTC.

The CDR3 DNA is TGTGCCAGCAGTTTAAATAGTTACAATGAGCAGTTCTTC. Translating gives CASSLNSYNEQFF. J is TRBJ2-1 and V is TRBV12-3 or TRBV12-4; no clear D. V was pared by 2 bases and J by 4 bases, with 6 bases between. The CDR3 length is 13 residues.

This clonotype has ten or more counts. J is TRBJ1-3 and V is TRBV19; TRBD1 matches at 12 bases. The length of the CDR3 is 16 residues. With 7 bases clipped from V and 3 bases from J, the junction kept 7 bases outside the gene matches. In germline, CDR1 is LNHDA, CDR2 SQIVND (reference sequence). This chain's CDR3 is CASTPGQGAYGNTIYF. CDR3 coding DNA: TGTGCCAGTACCCCGGGACAGGGGGCTTATGGAAACACCATATATTTT.

This clonotype was counted between two and nine times. The V call is TRBV2, the J call TRBJ2-7, with 9 nucleotides matching TRBD1. Trimming at V came to 5 bases and at J to 2 bases, leaving 4 bases not matched to a gene. CDR1 is SNHLY, CDR2 FYNNEI, per germline. This CDR3 spans 14 amino acids. CDR3 DNA sequence: TGTGCCAGCAGTCTACAGGGGGCAACCTACGAGCAGTACTTC. This translates into CASSLQGATYEQYF.

This clonotype was counted ten times or more. The V and J genes are TRBV20-1 and TRBJ1-4; 10 nucleotides match TRBD1. Germline CDR1 reads DFQATT; CDR2 reads SNEGSKA (reference sequence). The J segment lost 7 bases and the V segment lost 3 bases, leaving 5 bases of the junction unmatched. The CDR3 length is 14 residues. The CDR3 sequence is CSASMGQGTEKLFF. The CDR3 DNA reads TGCAGTGCTAGTATGGGACAGGGGACTGAAAAACTGTTTTTT.

This clonotype was seen only once. The chain recombines TRBV7-8 with TRBJ2-1; no clear D. This CDR3 is built from 16 residues. Looked up from germline, CDR1 is SGHVS and CDR2 is FQNEAQ. V was trimmed by 0 bases and J by 0 bases, leaving 9 bases between them. CDR3 in DNA: TGTGCCAGCAGCTTAGCGTTCGGTTACTCCTACAATGAGCAGTTCTTC. This translates into CASSLAFGYSYNEQFF.

Here the CDR3 reads CSARVAGEGYEQYF. CDR3 nucleotide sequence: TGCAGTGCTAGAGTAGCGGGAGAGGGGTACGAGCAGTACTTC. The gene calls are TRBV20-1 and TRBJ2-7; 9 bases agree with TRBD2. Germline-derived CDR1 and CDR2 are DFQATT and SNEGSKA (reference sequence). The CDR3 is 14 residues long. J gave up 4 bases and V 1 base, and 5 bases lay outside the gene matches.